This TCR beta chain was obtained from a study of T cell responses to AZD1222 COVID-19 vaccine (dated by TCRdb to 2020 to 2022). For the wider study: Because spike-specific TCR depth and breadth did not differ between the two schedules, AZD1222 recipients who got a second dose at roughly 4 weeks were pooled with those who got a second dose at roughly 12 weeks. Enrollment into the trials was organized by age into subgroups of 18-55, 56-69 and 70-plus years, and those subgroups contained roughly 150, 30 and 60 TCR-sequenced participants, respectively. A total of approximately 240 trial participants underwent TCR sequencing, of whom 200 to 220 received two doses of AZD1222 and around 26 received two doses of the MenACWY control vaccine.

Details on this clone: The clone's antigen remains unknown. Qualities for individual bases were not recorded, and no much larger clone is one base off.

The meaning of the sample's time point label: baseline before first vaccination. Vaccinee samples came from UK trials COV001 and COV002, including a single-blind randomized controlled phase 2/3 trial of AZD1222 (ChAdOx1 nCoV-19) in healthy adults. For TCRbeta chain sequencing, PBMC samples from trial participants were taken at day 0 and at day 28 after the second dose. The germline V gene supplies CDR1 SNHLY and CDR2 FYNNEI. Measured from the cysteine to the phenylalanine, the CDR3 is 14 residues long. The retained sequence is limited to the CDR3, 42 bases, with the frame set at the first base. V is trimmed back by 6 bases and J by 2 bases, and the junction contains 7 bases that no gene match accounts for. The CDR3 regions of human TCRbeta chains were subjected to immunosequencing. Per the source publication's procedure: TCRs in the repertoires were compared against a reference library of SARS-CoV-2-specific TCRs that had been generated with the MIRA antigen-specificity platform. Breadth was defined as the fraction of unique TCRs that were SARS-CoV-2-associated. Depth was defined as the fraction of total T cells that were SARS-CoV-2-associated. Using the MIRA data, each spike-specific TCR was assigned both to the spike region to which the TCR was reactive and to a CD4 or CD8 class. Log10-transformed breadth and depth values were compared by one-way ANOVA with Sidak's multiple comparisons tests. TCRdb's version of the immuneACCESS table is confined to in-frame rearrangements and falls short of the full clone set. An unresolved V gene accounts for under half of the shortfall where checked; the remainder is of unknown origin. D and trimming were read from the DNA, whereas the V and J calls and clone size are those reported in that table. The sample table holds a few hundred thousand clones, of which about 92% were seen once. 0.55% of the sample rests with the top ten.

Summary of the overall study and its limitations: Participants were mostly white British, with more females than males. The authors suggested clonal diversity may have been underestimated. Because no samples from the day 14 peak response were available, repertoires could be characterized only after the peak T cell response. In the small 56-69-year group, the increase in depth fell short of significance, most likely because of low power. Reportedly, close to half of the unique spike-specific TCRs recognized epitopes lying outside the regions that are mutated in the B.1.351 and B.1.1.7 variants. CD4 TCRs associated with the vaccine covered the entire spike protein, and the dominant responses were in regions 160-218 and 743-854. Conclusions about previously exposed vaccinees are limited, since just five to seven AZD1222 recipients were seropositive for SARS-CoV-2 at baseline. After two AZD1222 doses, spike-specific TCR breadth and depth were significantly higher than at day 0 and than in MenACWY recipients.

Specimen: peripheral blood, collected on day 0 of AZD1222 vaccination. The chain employs TRBV2 and TRBJ2-7; 7 nucleotides in the junction match TRBD2. This sequence originates from an adult in good health. The base sequence is TGTGCCAGCAGCCCAGCGGGGAGTCCCTACGAGCAGTACTTC. This gives the protein CASSPAGSPYEQYF. Extended through the reference TRBV2 and TRBJ2-7 proteins, this CDR3 yields the full variable domain: EPEVTQTPSHQVTQMGQEVILRCVPISNHLYFYWYRQILGQKVEFLVSFYNNEISEKSEIFDDQFSVERPDGSNFTLKIRSTKLEDSAMYFCASSPAGSPYEQYFGPGTRLTVT.